Listed here is a single T cell receptor beta chain. This specimen comes from a study of blood T cell repertoires in COVID-19. The germline V gene has CDR1 SGHRS and CDR2 YFSETQ. The V end lost 1 base, the J end lost 4 bases, and 11 bases lay between the germline ends. There are 15 residues in the CDR3. The table came from immunoSEQ multiplex PCR; TCRdb's copy has only in-frame clones and leaves some out. The sample lists around 300,000 clones; 88% were seen once. The receptor's source is a woman aged 60-70 years in a cohort exposed to, infected with or recovered from COVID-19 (not recorded which). The sequenced sample consisted of PBMCs or T cells enriched from blood (not recorded which). This rearrangement joins TRBV5-1 to TRBJ2-2; no clear D. Written as DNA, the CDR3 is TGCGCCAGCAGCTTGAGAATACCCGGCACCGGGGAGCTGTTTTTT. Translated: CASSLRIPGTGELFF. Looking up the rest from reference TRBV5-1 and TRBJ2-2 gives the full variable domain: KAGVTQTPRYLIKTRGQQVTLSCSPISGHRSVSWYQQTPGQGLQFLFEYFSETQRNKGNFPGRFSGRQFSNSRSEMNVSTLELGDSALYLCASSLRIPGTGELFFGEGSRLTVL.